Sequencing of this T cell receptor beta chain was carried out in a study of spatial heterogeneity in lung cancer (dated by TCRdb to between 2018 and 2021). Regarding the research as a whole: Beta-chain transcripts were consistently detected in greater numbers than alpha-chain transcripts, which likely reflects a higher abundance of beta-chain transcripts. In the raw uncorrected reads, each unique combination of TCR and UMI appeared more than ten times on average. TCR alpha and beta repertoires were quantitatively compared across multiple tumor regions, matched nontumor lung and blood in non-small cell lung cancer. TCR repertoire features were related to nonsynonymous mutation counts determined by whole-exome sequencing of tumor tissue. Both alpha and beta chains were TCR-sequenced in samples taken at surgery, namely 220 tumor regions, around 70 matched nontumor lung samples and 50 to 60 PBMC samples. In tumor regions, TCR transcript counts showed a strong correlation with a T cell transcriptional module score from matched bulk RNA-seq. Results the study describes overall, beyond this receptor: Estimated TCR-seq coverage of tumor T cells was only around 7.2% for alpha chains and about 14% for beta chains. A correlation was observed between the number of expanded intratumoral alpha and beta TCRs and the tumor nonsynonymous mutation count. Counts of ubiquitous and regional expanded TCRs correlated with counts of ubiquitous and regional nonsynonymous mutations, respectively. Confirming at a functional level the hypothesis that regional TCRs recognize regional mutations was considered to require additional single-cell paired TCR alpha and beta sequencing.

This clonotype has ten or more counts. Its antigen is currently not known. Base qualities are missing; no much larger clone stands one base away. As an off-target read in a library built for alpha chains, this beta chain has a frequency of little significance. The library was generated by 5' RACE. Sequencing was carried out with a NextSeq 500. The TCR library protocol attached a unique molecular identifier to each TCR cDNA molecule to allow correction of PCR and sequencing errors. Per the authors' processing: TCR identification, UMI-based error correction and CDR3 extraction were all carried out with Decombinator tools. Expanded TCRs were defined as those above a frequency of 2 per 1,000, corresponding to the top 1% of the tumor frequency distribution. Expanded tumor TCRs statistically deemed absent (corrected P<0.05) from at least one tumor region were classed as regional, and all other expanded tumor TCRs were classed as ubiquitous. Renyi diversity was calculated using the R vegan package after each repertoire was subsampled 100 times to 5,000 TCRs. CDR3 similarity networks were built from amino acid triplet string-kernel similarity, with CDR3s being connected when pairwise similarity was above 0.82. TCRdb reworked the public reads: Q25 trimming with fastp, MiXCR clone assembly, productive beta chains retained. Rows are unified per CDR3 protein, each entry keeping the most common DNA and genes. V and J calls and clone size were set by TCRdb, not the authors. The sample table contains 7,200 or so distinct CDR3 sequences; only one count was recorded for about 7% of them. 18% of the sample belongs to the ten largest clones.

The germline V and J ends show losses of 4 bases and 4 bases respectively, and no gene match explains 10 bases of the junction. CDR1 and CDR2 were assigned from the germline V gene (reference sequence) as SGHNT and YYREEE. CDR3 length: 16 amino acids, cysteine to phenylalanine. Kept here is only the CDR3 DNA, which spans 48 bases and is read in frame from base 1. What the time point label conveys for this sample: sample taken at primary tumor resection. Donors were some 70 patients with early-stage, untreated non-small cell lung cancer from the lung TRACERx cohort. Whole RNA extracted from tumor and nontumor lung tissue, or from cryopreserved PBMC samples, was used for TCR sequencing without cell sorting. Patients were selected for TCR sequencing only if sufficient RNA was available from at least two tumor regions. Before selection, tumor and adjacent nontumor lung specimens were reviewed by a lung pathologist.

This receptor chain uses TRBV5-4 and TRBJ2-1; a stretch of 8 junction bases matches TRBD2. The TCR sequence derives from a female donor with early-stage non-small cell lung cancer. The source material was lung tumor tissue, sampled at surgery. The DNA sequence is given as TGTGCCAGCAGCCTTTCCGGTAGCGGGATTTACAATGAGCAGTTCTTC. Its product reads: CASSLSGSGIYNEQFF.